This T cell receptor beta chain stems from a study of CD8+ T cells in alopecia areata. Broader study findings: More clonal than normal scalp was lesional scalp, particularly alopecia totalis/universalis.

As the sequencing template, cDNA was produced by extracting RNA and reverse transcribing it. Sequencing was performed with immunoSEQ multiplex PCR; in TCRdb, only in-frame clones are kept and a portion is missing. The sample yields some 120,000 clones, 45% to 60% seen once. Samples from alopecia areata patients were lesional scalp punch biopsies and peripheral blood. This clone appeared a single time. Its cognate antigen is unknown. Germline CDR1 is LGHNA and CDR2 is YSLEER. The CDR3 is 16 residues long. After removal of 0 bases from V and 2 bases from J, the junction contained 4 bases not matched to a gene.

The receptor was derived from a human donor with alopecia areata. Sample: CD4+ T cells sorted from blood, taken at week 0. The rearrangement joins TRBV4-3 to TRBJ1-5, with 7 bases lining up with TRBD1. The CDR3 protein is CASSQDRGLGNQPQHF. For the CDR3, the DNA is TGCGCCAGCAGCCAAGATAGGGGGCTCGGCAATCAGCCCCAGCATTTT.